This TCR beta chain was identified in a study of regulatory T cells in long-lasting Graves disease. Study information: Positivity for TSH receptor antibodies plus over 5 years of antithyroid drugs meant persistent Graves' disease. Overall study results and limits: Patients whose Graves' disease persisted exhibited lower TCR diversity than those newly diagnosed. Thyroid tissue went unexamined; only peripheral blood was analyzed.

The time point was: persistent/refractory GD, antithyroid drugs over 5 years with positive TRAb. RNA isolated from PBMCs was used to make the TCR library. American Thyroid Association guidelines defined Graves' disease diagnosis. This clonotype came up once. Its antigen remains unidentified. The CDR3 end shows no conserved phenylalanine or tryptophan, and so a read error is likely. Both iRepertoire HTBI primers and Arm-PCR of CDR3 regions were used to build the TCR beta libraries. TCRdb re-analysed the multiplex PCR reads in MiXCR, keeping a single row per CDR3 protein. In the table there are 650,000 to 850,000 distinct CDR3 sequences, approximately 29% of which are singletons. The CDR3 consists of 11 residues. Trimming removed 5 bases at V and 8 bases at J, with 9 bases between. Looked up from germline, CDR1 is MDHEN and CDR2 is SYDVKM.

The source was peripheral blood mononuclear cells (PBMCs), collected when the disease was refractory, from a patient treated with antithyroid drugs. This clonotype was obtained from a female donor with Graves disease. The V call is TRBV28, the J call TRBJ1-1; no clear D. Here the CDR3 DNA reads TGTGCCAGCAGTGTTCGTACAGAAGCTTTCTCT. Translation: CASSVRTEAFS.